These 29 T cell receptor beta chains came from one sample sequenced in a study of OX40 agonist ivuxolimab in advanced cancers. Only in-frame clones appear in the TCRdb table, and some are missing; sequencing was by immunoSEQ multiplex PCR. Here the sample spans about 5,700 clones, almost 90% being singletons. This specimen consisted of CD4+ or CD8+ T cells sorted from blood, obtained in a trial of the OX40 agonist ivuxolimab. Every receptor here comes from an adult with an advanced solid tumor such as melanoma, head and neck, liver or kidney cancer.

V usage is TRBV7-9 and J usage is TRBJ2-7; 10 bases line up with TRBD1. The CDR3 is 14 residues long. V trimming: 5 bases; J trimming: 4 bases; junction bases outside the gene matches: 5. CDR1 is SEHNR, CDR2 FQNEAQ, per germline (reference sequence). Written as DNA, the CDR3 is TGTGCCAGCAGCCCGGACAGGGGGTCGTACGAGCAGTACTTC. Amino acid sequence: CASSPDRGSYEQYF. The full variable domain, with the rest looked up from reference TRBV7-9 and TRBJ2-7, is DTGVSQNPRHKITKRGQNVTFRCDPISEHNRLYWYRQTLGQGPEFLTYFQNEAQLEKSRLLSDRFSAERPKGSFSTLEIQRTEQGDSAMYLCASSPDRGSYEQYFGPGTRLTVT.

This sequence joins TRBV28 and TRBJ2-1, with 9 bases identical to TRBD1. The CDR3 spans 15 residues. V dropped 5 bases and J dropped 9; count of bases not matched to a gene: 11. Per germline, CDR1 MDHEN and CDR2 SYDVKM. CDR3 loop: CASSRDRVAGGEQFF. The DNA for the CDR3 is TGTGCCAGCAGTAGGGACAGGGTCGCTGGTGGTGAGCAGTTCTTC.

The genes are TRBV7-9 and TRBJ2-1; D may be TRBD1 (5 bases). The CDR3 totals 15 residues. Germline assignment: CDR1 SEHNR and CDR2 FQNEAQ (reference sequence). The germline V and J ends were trimmed by 5 bases and 6 bases, with 17 bases remaining between them. The CDR3 coding sequence is TGTGCCAGCAGCCCACCAGGTTGGCAGGGCAATGAGCAGTTCTTC. Protein product: CASSPPGWQGNEQFF.

The chain is built from TRBV27 and TRBJ2-7; D is possibly TRBD1 (5 bases). The germline gives CDR1 MNHEY, CDR2 SMNVEV (reference sequence). Trimming took off 2 bases at V and 7 bases at J, with 15 bases between the two ends. The CDR3 sequence is 14 residues long. The CDR3 spells CASSLGQGVREQYF. CDR3 DNA: TGTGCCAGCAGTTTAGGTCAGGGTGTAAGAGAGCAGTACTTC.

The V call is TRBV5-1, the J call TRBJ2-2; D is unresolved. Germline lookup yields CDR1 SGHRS and CDR2 YFSETQ. The ends were cut back, 5 bases at V and 0 bases at J, with 8 bases in the middle. This CDR3 has 14 residues. The CDR3 DNA follows: TGCGCCAGCAGAAGGGATTCGAACACCGGGGAGCTGTTTTTT. It yields the protein CASRRDSNTGELFF.

V and J are TRBV9 and TRBJ2-5; no reliable D call. Trimming took 4 bases from V and 2 from J, leaving 12 bases between them. Germline lookup yields CDR1 SGDLS and CDR2 YYNGEE. The CDR3 covers 14 residues. In DNA form, the CDR3 reads TGTGCCAGCAGCCCCCCATGGAATCAAGAGACCCAGTACTTC. Amino acid sequence: CASSPPWNQETQYF.

CDR3 protein: CASSKGPCQNNPYNEQFF. As DNA, the CDR3 is TGTGCCAGCAGCAAAGGACCCTGCCAGAACAACCCCTACAATGAGCAGTTCTTC. J is TRBJ2-1 and V is TRBV21-1. TRBV21-1 corresponds to a pseudogene. This CDR3 spans 18 amino acids.

J is TRBJ2-1 and V is TRBV15; D remains unclear. The germline V and J ends were trimmed by 1 base and 8 bases, with 9 bases remaining between them. This CDR3 has 13 residues. Germline lookup yields CDR1 LNHNV and CDR2 YYDKDF (reference sequence). The CDR3: CATSRVRTDEQFF. The DNA for the CDR3 is TGTGCCACCAGCAGAGTGCGGACGGATGAGCAGTTCTTC.

The genes are TRBV30 and TRBJ2-7; possibly TRBD2 for D (6 bases). Germline V gene lookup returns CDR1 GTSNPN and CDR2 SVGIG (reference sequence). Deletions cut 1 base from V and 2 bases from J, with 9 bases between. CDR3 size: 13 residues. CDR3: CAWSARETYEQYF. The CDR3 DNA follows: TGTGCCTGGAGTGCACGGGAGACCTACGAGCAGTACTTC.

The chain uses TRBV7-6 and TRBJ1-1; TRBD1 matches 7 bases. The CDR3 has 15 residues. Trimming removed 5 bases from V and 5 bases from J; junction bases left unmatched: 11. Germline CDR1 reads SGHVS; CDR2 reads FNYEAQ. The CDR3 sequence is CASSEGALGGTEAFF. CDR3 DNA: TGTGCCAGCAGCGAGGGGGCGTTGGGAGGGACTGAAGCTTTCTTT.

The chain is built from TRBV5-5 and TRBJ2-5, with a tentative D call TRBD2 (6 bases). The CDR3 runs to 14 residues. The germline V and J ends were trimmed by 0 bases and 4 bases, with 10 bases remaining between them. The germline V gene encodes CDR1 SGHKS and CDR2 YYEKEE (reference sequence). CDR3 sequence reads: CASSLGSGPETQYF. In DNA, the CDR3 is TGTGCCAGCAGCTTGGGGAGCGGGCCAGAGACCCAGTACTTC.

The chain joins TRBV7-8 to TRBJ2-3; D is possibly TRBD1 or TRBD2 (5 bases each). V was shortened by 7 bases and J by 0 bases, with 26 bases between the two germline ends. Germline values: CDR1 SGHVS, CDR2 FQNEAQ. CDR3 length: 19 residues. The CDR3 reads CASKGSGWAKTASTDTQYF. The CDR3 DNA follows: TGTGCCAGCAAGGGGAGCGGTTGGGCCAAGACCGCTAGCACAGATACGCAGTATTTT.

J is TRBJ2-7 and V is TRBV9, with D perhaps matching TRBD2 (6 bases). The V and J ends lost 3 bases and 3 bases respectively, with 19 bases between them. Per the germline V gene, CDR1 is SGDLS and CDR2 is YYNGEE. This CDR3 region has 16 residues. This chain's CDR3 is CASSALAGPLLYEQYF. CDR3 bases: TGTGCCAGCAGCGCCCTTGCGGGGCCCCTACTCTACGAGCAGTACTTC.

J is TRBJ2-1 and V is TRBV9; D unresolved. The CDR3 has 12 residues. Trimming shortened V by 0 bases and J by 5 bases, and 3 bases separated the two germline ends. Germline CDR1 reads SGDLS; CDR2 reads YYNGEE. The CDR3 reads CASSVGHNEQFF. Written as DNA, the CDR3 is TGTGCCAGCAGCGTAGGTCACAATGAGCAGTTCTTC. The variable domain in full, with the rest retrieved from reference TRBV9 and TRBJ2-1, is DSGVTQTPKHLITATGQRVTLRCSPRSGDLSVYWYQQSLDQGLQFLIQYYNGEERAKGNILERFSAQQFPDLHSELNLSSLELGDSALYFCASSVGHNEQFFGPGTRLTVL.

A single count supports this clone. V is TRBV2 and J is TRBJ2-7; no clear D. The germline V gene has CDR1 SNHLY and CDR2 FYNNEI. The ends were cut back, 8 bases at V and 6 bases at J, with 8 bases in the middle. The CDR3 consists of 10 residues. The DNA of the CDR3 is TGTGCCAGCGTAGGGCTCGAGCAGTACTTC. This codes for CASVGLEQYF.

This rearrangement joins TRBV7-2 to TRBJ2-1, with D possibly being TRBD1 or TRBD2 (6 bases each). The length of the CDR3 is 17 residues. Deletions cut 5 bases from V and 6 bases from J, with 23 bases between. Looked up from germline, CDR1 is SGHTA and CDR2 is FQGNSA. In DNA form, the CDR3 reads TGTGCCAGCAGCACACTTCGGGGGCTAGCTAAGAGCAATGAGCAGTTCTTC. Encoded protein: CASSTLRGLAKSNEQFF.

V usage is TRBV10-2 and J usage is TRBJ2-1, with 8 bases lining up with TRBD2. The CDR3 length is 14 residues. J gave up 6 bases and V 6 bases, and 7 bases lay outside the gene matches. Germline V gives CDR1 WSHSY, CDR2 SAAADI. The DNA of the CDR3 is TGCGCCAGCAGGGATCCTGGACTAGCCAATGAGCAGTTCTTC. Its translation: CASRDPGLANEQFF.

The chain couples TRBV10-3 to TRBJ2-1, with D possibly being TRBD1 or TRBD2 (6 bases each). Germline CDR1 is ENHRY and CDR2 is SYGVKD. The CDR3 is 10 residues long. The V gene lost 11 bases and the J gene lost 9 bases, with 11 bases spanning the gap. This chain's CDR3 is CASGGGEQFF. The CDR3 DNA is TGTGCCTCAGGAGGGGGTGAGCAGTTCTTC.

CDR3 amino acids: CASSPIFVSSEAFF. CDR3 sequence (DNA): TGTGCCAGCAGCCCTATATTTGTTAGTTCTGAAGCTTTCTTT. This chain links TRBV7-9 with TRBJ1-1, with D hard to call. Germline V gene sequence: CDR1 SEHNR, CDR2 FQNEAQ (reference sequence). The V end was cut by 5 bases, the J end by 6 bases, with 16 bases between. This CDR3 is built from 14 residues.

CDR3 sequence: CASSEFLTGGSYNEQFF. DNA for the CDR3: TGTGCCAGCAGTGAATTTCTTACTGGAGGTTCCTACAATGAGCAGTTCTTC. V and J are TRBV6-1 and TRBJ2-1; D possibly corresponds to TRBD2 (5 bases). Germline V lookup: CDR1 MNHNS, CDR2 SASEGT. Trimming took 2 bases from V and 1 from J, leaving 15 bases between them. The CDR3 covers 17 residues.

V usage is TRBV2 and J usage is TRBJ2-5; perhaps TRBD1 as D (6 bases). Looked up from germline, CDR1 is SNHLY and CDR2 is FYNNEI. The CDR3 length is 15 residues. V lost 10 bases, J lost 1 base, and 19 bases lay in between. CDR3 loop: CAILPGRTAQETQYF. The CDR3 DNA follows: TGTGCCATCTTACCCGGACGGACAGCCCAAGAGACCCAGTACTTC. The entire variable domain, with the rest obtained from reference TRBV2 and TRBJ2-5, is as follows: EPEVTQTPSHQVTQMGQEVILRCVPISNHLYFYWYRQILGQKVEFLVSFYNNEISEKSEIFDDQFSVERPDGSNFTLKIRSTKLEDSAMYFCAILPGRTAQETQYFGPGTRLLVL.

The rearrangement joins TRBV13 to TRBJ2-2; 12 bases map to TRBD2. The CDR3 contains 16 residues. With V trimmed by 3 bases and J by 3 bases, 2 bases remained unmatched. CDR1 is PRHDT, CDR2 FYEKMQ, per germline (reference sequence). The CDR3 is CASSFRLAGDTGELFF. Here the CDR3 DNA reads TGTGCCAGCAGCTTCCGACTAGCGGGAGACACCGGGGAGCTGTTTTTT.

The chain uses TRBV9 and TRBJ2-1; TRBD2 matches at 7 bases. This CDR3 has 16 residues. Looked up from germline, CDR1 is SGDLS and CDR2 is YYNGEE. The V segment lost 4 bases and the J segment 4 bases; nucleotides outside the gene matches: 11. The CDR3 loop is CASSFPGTTQYNEQFF. The CDR3 DNA reads TGTGCCAGCAGCTTCCCGGGGACTACCCAATACAATGAGCAGTTCTTC.

This sequence joins TRBV27 and TRBJ1-2, with 7 bases matching TRBD1. The CDR3 has 16 residues. The junction had 13 bases not matched to a gene; V was cut back by 4 bases and J by 5 bases. From germline, CDR1 is MNHEY and CDR2 SMNVEV (reference sequence). The CDR3 here is CASSWGTGTAAYGYTF. The CDR3 nucleotides read TGTGCCAGCAGTTGGGGAACCGGGACAGCTGCTTATGGCTACACCTTC.

A few counts support this clone. This chain uses TRBV6-1 with TRBJ2-6; D uncertain. The V end lost 1 base, the J end lost 1 base, and 5 bases lay between the germline ends. The CDR3 extends over 15 amino acids. The germline gives CDR1 MNHNS, CDR2 SASEGT. DNA of the CDR3: TGTGCCAGCAGTGAAGGACAATCTGGGGCCAACGTCCTGACTTTC. Its protein product is CASSEGQSGANVLTF.

By frequency in the sample, this clone is medium-sized (0.01 to 0.1%). At the DNA level, this CDR3 is encoded by other sequences in the same sample as well. This sequence joins TRBV30 and TRBJ1-3; no firm D call. The germline V gene has CDR1 GTSNPN and CDR2 SVGIG (reference sequence). This CDR3 is built from 12 residues. Trimming cost V 4 bases and J 1 base, with 5 bases left between them. The chain's CDR3 is CAWKKSGNTIYF. CDR3 bases: TGTGCCTGGAAGAAATCTGGAAACACCATATATTTT.

This clone was observed a few times. The rearrangement links TRBV19 to TRBJ1-2, with D uncertain. The CDR3 has 15 residues. V was clipped by 6 bases and J by 0 bases, with 14 bases between them. Germline CDR1 LNHDA, CDR2 SQIVND (reference sequence). CDR3 residues: CASSFQAITNYGYTF. The CDR3 DNA reads TGTGCCAGTAGCTTCCAGGCTATCACTAACTATGGCTACACCTTC. The full variable domain, rest sourced from reference TRBV19 and TRBJ1-2, is DGGITQSPKYLFRKEGQNVTLSCEQNLNHDAMYWYRQDPGQGLRLIYYSQIVNDFQKGDIAEGYSVSREKKESFPLTVTSAQKNPTAFYLCASSFQAITNYGYTFGSGTRLTVV.

The chain carries TRBV4-2 and TRBJ2-7; TRBD2 aligns across 9 bases. This CDR3 is 15 amino acids long. After removal of 1 base from V and 3 bases from J, the junction contained 4 bases not matched to a gene. CDR1 LGHNA and CDR2 YNFKEQ come from the germline V gene. CDR3 nucleotide sequence: TGTGCCAGCAGCCAAGTTTCTAGCGGGATCTACGAGCAGTACTTC. Protein: CASSQVSSGIYEQYF.

This rearrangement joins TRBV19 to TRBJ2-1; D unresolved. The CDR3 has 15 residues. V gave up 2 bases and J gave up 0 bases, with 8 bases separating them. CDR1 and CDR2 (germline): LNHDA, SQIVND (reference sequence). CDR3: CASSIPSDSYNEQFF. CDR3 sequence (DNA): TGTGCCAGTAGTATACCCAGCGACTCCTACAATGAGCAGTTCTTC. The whole variable domain, remainder taken from reference TRBV19 and TRBJ2-1, is DGGITQSPKYLFRKEGQNVTLSCEQNLNHDAMYWYRQDPGQGLRLIYYSQIVNDFQKGDIAEGYSVSREKKESFPLTVTSAQKNPTAFYLCASSIPSDSYNEQFFGPGTRLTVL.